This T cell receptor (beta chain) was found in a study of blood T cell repertoires in COVID-19. Assay: immunoSEQ multiplex PCR; the TCRdb copy retains only in-frame clones and omits some. The table has 90,000 to 100,000 clones, 84% seen once. In germline, CDR1 is SGDLS, CDR2 YYNGEE. The CDR3 is 17 residues long. V lost 0 bases and J lost 6; bases outside the gene matches: 11. Material: peripheral blood. The clonotype comes from a man between 65 and 85 years old with active or convalescent COVID-19. The V call is TRBV9, the J call TRBJ2-3; 9 positions agree with TRBD2. The CDR3 DNA sequence: TGTGCCAGCAGCGTAGGGGTAGCGGGGGCCTTGGGGGATACGCAGTATTTT. Its protein product is CASSVGVAGALGDTQYF.